This is a list of T cell receptor beta chains from one sample in a study of PD-1 blockade in classical Hodgkin lymphoma. Only in-frame clones appear in the TCRdb table, and some are missing; sequencing was by immunoSEQ multiplex PCR. This table holds approximately 12,000 clones, 82% found once. Sequenced here: peripheral blood mononuclear cells (PBMCs), sampled before the second cycle of nivolumab. The source of these receptors is a human donor with classical Hodgkin lymphoma. Both conserved end residues are part of each CDR3. A D gene is named only where the DNA matches it firmly. Size values are once, few and many counts, or a class for expanded clones, and some rows have none.

len: 18
d_gene: TRBD1
v_gene: TRBV7-2
abundance: -
j_gene: TRBJ1-6
CDR3nt: TGTGCCAGCAGCACGACAGGGGGCCTCCCCTCCTATAATTCACCCCTCCACTTT
CDR3aa: CASSTTGGLPSYNSPLHF

len: 13
d_gene: -
v_gene: TRBV5-1
abundance: -
j_gene: TRBJ2-2
CDR3nt: TGCGCCAGCGTGAGGGCTTTCCCCGGGGAGCTGTTTTTT
CDR3aa: CASVRAFPGELFF

len: 12
d_gene: -
v_gene: TRBV7-2
abundance: -
j_gene: TRBJ1-1
CDR3nt: TGTGCCAGCAGCAGACAACAGGGCGAAGCTTTCTTT
CDR3aa: CASSRQQGEAFF

len: 13
d_gene: -
v_gene: TRBV2
abundance: -
j_gene: TRBJ1-1
CDR3nt: TGTGCCAGCAGGGGCAGCGTAAACACTGAAGCTTTCTTT
CDR3aa: CASRGSVNTEAFF

len: 13
d_gene: -
v_gene: TRBV6-4
abundance: -
j_gene: TRBJ2-6
CDR3nt: TGTGCCAGCAGTGACTCTGGGGCCAACGTCCTGACTTTC
CDR3aa: CASSDSGANVLTF

len: 18
d_gene: -
v_gene: TRBV4-2
abundance: -
j_gene: TRBJ2-3
CDR3nt: TGTGCCAGCAGCCAAGATACGTTGGTCAGGGTATCGCCAGATACGCAGTATTTT
CDR3aa: CASSQDTLVRVSPDTQYF

len: 13
d_gene: -
v_gene: TRBV5-6
abundance: -
j_gene: TRBJ1-4
CDR3nt: TGTGCCAGCAGATCAACTCAGAATGAAAAACTGTTTTTT
CDR3aa: CASRSTQNEKLFF

len: 14
d_gene: -
v_gene: TRBV5-5
abundance: -
j_gene: TRBJ2-5
CDR3nt: TGTGCCAGCAGCTTGGCTGACAGGTCGGAGACCCAGTACTTC
CDR3aa: CASSLADRSETQYF

len: 13
d_gene: TRBD1
v_gene: TRBV19
abundance: -
j_gene: TRBJ1-2
CDR3nt: TGTGCCGGGACAGGGGTGACCTATTTGGGCTACACCTTC
CDR3aa: CAGTGVTYLGYTF

len: 15
d_gene: TRBD1
v_gene: TRBV7-9
abundance: -
j_gene: TRBJ2-2
CDR3nt: TGTGCCAGCAGCTTTAGACAGGGTGACACCGGGGAGCTGTTTTTT
CDR3aa: CASSFRQGDTGELFF

len: 13
d_gene: -
v_gene: TRBV18
abundance: -
j_gene: TRBJ2-4
CDR3nt: TGTGCCAGCTCAGTTGACACGTCAAACATTCAGTACTTC
CDR3aa: CASSVDTSNIQYF

len: 15
d_gene: TRBD1
v_gene: TRBV11-2
abundance: -
j_gene: TRBJ2-3
CDR3nt: TGTGCCAGCAGCTTTTTGGACAGGGGCACAGATACGCAGTATTTT
CDR3aa: CASSFLDRGTDTQYF

len: 15
d_gene: TRBD2
v_gene: TRBV28
abundance: -
j_gene: TRBJ2-7
CDR3nt: TGTGCCAGCAGCCATATGGCTAGCGGGAGAAGCGAGCAGTACTTC
CDR3aa: CASSHMASGRSEQYF

len: 11
d_gene: -
v_gene: TRBV2
abundance: -
j_gene: TRBJ2-1
CDR3nt: TGTGCCAGCCCAGGGGCGAATGAGCAGTTCTTC
CDR3aa: CASPGANEQFF

len: 13
d_gene: TRBD1
v_gene: TRBV18
abundance: -
j_gene: TRBJ1-5
CDR3nt: TGTGCCAGCTCACTGGACAGGGATCAGCCCCAGCATTTT
CDR3aa: CASSLDRDQPQHF

len: 15
d_gene: -
v_gene: TRBV11-2
abundance: -
j_gene: TRBJ2-7
CDR3nt: TGTGCCAGCAGCAACTTACAGGGCCTACCTAGGGAGCAGTACTTC
CDR3aa: CASSNLQGLPREQYF

len: 15
d_gene: -
v_gene: TRBV5-4
abundance: few
j_gene: TRBJ2-3
CDR3nt: TGTGCCAGCAGCACATACAGCCTCCGGGCAGATACGCAGTATTTT
CDR3aa: CASSTYSLRADTQYF

len: 14
d_gene: -
v_gene: TRBV4-1
abundance: -
j_gene: TRBJ2-7
CDR3nt: TGCGCCAGCCAGATTCGGGACGACACCTACGAGCAGTACTTC
CDR3aa: CASQIRDDTYEQYF

len: 14
d_gene: TRBD2
v_gene: TRBV28
abundance: -
j_gene: TRBJ2-5
CDR3nt: TGTGCCAGCAGTTTATTAGCGGGGGTAGAGACCCAGTACTTC
CDR3aa: CASSLLAGVETQYF

len: 16
d_gene: TRBD1
v_gene: TRBV5-8
abundance: -
j_gene: TRBJ2-5
CDR3nt: TGTGCCAGCAGCTTTGAGGGGACAGGGCTCAGGGAGACCCAGTACTTC
CDR3aa: CASSFEGTGLRETQYF

len: 16
d_gene: TRBD1
v_gene: TRBV7-9
abundance: -
j_gene: TRBJ2-7
CDR3nt: TGTGCCAGCAGCTTACCCAGAAGGACAGGGGGCTACGAGCAGTACTTC
CDR3aa: CASSLPRRTGGYEQYF

len: 14
d_gene: TRBD1
v_gene: TRBV5-3
abundance: -
j_gene: TRBJ1-5
CDR3nt: TGTGCCAGAAGCTTGGAGGGGGCTGCCCAGCCCCAGCATTTT
CDR3aa: CARSLEGAAQPQHF

len: 16
d_gene: TRBD1
v_gene: TRBV28
abundance: -
j_gene: TRBJ1-5
CDR3nt: TGTGCCAGCAGCGATTCCGGGACAGGGCCGAATCAGCCCCAGCATTTT
CDR3aa: CASSDSGTGPNQPQHF

len: 15
d_gene: -
v_gene: TRBV2
abundance: -
j_gene: TRBJ1-6
CDR3nt: TGTGCCAGCAGTGGCGTTGAATCGCCCAATTCACCCCTCCACTTT
CDR3aa: CASSGVESPNSPLHF

len: 13
d_gene: TRBD1
v_gene: TRBV10-3
abundance: -
j_gene: TRBJ2-7
CDR3nt: TGTGCCATCAGTGAGGACAGGGACTACGAGCAGTACTTC
CDR3aa: CAISEDRDYEQYF

len: 15
d_gene: -
v_gene: TRBV7-3
abundance: -
j_gene: TRBJ2-2
CDR3nt: TGTGCCAGCAGCTCGTCCGGGACCCACACCGGGGAGCTGTTTTTT
CDR3aa: CASSSSGTHTGELFF

len: 16
d_gene: -
v_gene: TRBV10-3
abundance: -
j_gene: TRBJ2-3
CDR3nt: TGTGCCTCAAAAGTTGGAGGGGAGGTGGGGACAGATACGCAGTATTTT
CDR3aa: CASKVGGEVGTDTQYF

len: 12
d_gene: TRBD1
v_gene: TRBV7-3
abundance: -
j_gene: TRBJ2-1
CDR3nt: TGTGCCAGCAGCTCCGACAGGGGCCAACAGTTCTTC
CDR3aa: CASSSDRGQQFF

len: 15
d_gene: -
v_gene: TRBV30
abundance: -
j_gene: TRBJ1-3
CDR3nt: TGTGCCTGGACCCCGGACGGGACCTCTGGAAACACCATATATTTT
CDR3aa: CAWTPDGTSGNTIYF

len: 13
d_gene: TRBD1
v_gene: TRBV7-2
abundance: -
j_gene: TRBJ2-4
CDR3nt: TGTGCCAGCAGCCAAGACAGGGGAAACATTCAGTACTTC
CDR3aa: CASSQDRGNIQYF

len: 13
d_gene: -
v_gene: TRBV7-3
abundance: few
j_gene: TRBJ2-5
CDR3nt: TGTGCCAGCAGCCTACAGGGACAAGAGACCCAGTACTTC
CDR3aa: CASSLQGQETQYF

len: 13
d_gene: -
v_gene: TRBV5-1
abundance: few
j_gene: TRBJ1-5
CDR3nt: TGCGCCAGCAGCTTGGACCGTTTTCAGCCCCAGCATTTT
CDR3aa: CASSLDRFQPQHF

len: 13
d_gene: -
v_gene: TRBV5-1
abundance: -
j_gene: TRBJ2-7
CDR3nt: TGCGCCAGCAGCGTAACAGGGCTCTACGAGCAGTACTTC
CDR3aa: CASSVTGLYEQYF

len: 14
d_gene: -
v_gene: TRBV9
abundance: few
j_gene: TRBJ1-2
CDR3nt: TGTGCCAGCAGCGTAGTCCCCGACCTCTATGGCTACACCTTC
CDR3aa: CASSVVPDLYGYTF

len: 16
d_gene: -
v_gene: TRBV5-1
abundance: -
j_gene: TRBJ2-7
CDR3nt: TGCGCCAGCAGCGGGGGGGACAGCCAAGTGGTCTACGAGCAGTACTTC
CDR3aa: CASSGGDSQVVYEQYF

len: 14
d_gene: TRBD1
v_gene: TRBV5-4
abundance: -
j_gene: TRBJ1-2
CDR3nt: TGTGCCAGCAGCTTGCAAACAGGGGATTTTGGCTACACCTTC
CDR3aa: CASSLQTGDFGYTF

len: 13
d_gene: -
v_gene: TRBV5-1
abundance: -
j_gene: TRBJ1-2
CDR3nt: TGCGCCAGCAGCTCAGACAGGCGCTATGGCTACACCTTC
CDR3aa: CASSSDRRYGYTF